This T cell receptor beta chain stems from a study of blood T cells in healthy people across ages. For the second PCR, which ran for about 6 to 12 cycles, a sample-barcoded 5' primer and a J-beta primer mix were used. TCRdb redid the calling of the 5' RACE reads with MiXCR, one entry per CDR3 protein. The data hold approximately 1,700,000 distinct CDR3 sequences, with 39% observed a single time. The CDR3 is 14 amino acids. The V and J ends lost 11 bases and 0 bases respectively, with 11 bases between them. The germline V gene encodes CDR1 SNHLY and CDR2 FYNNEI. The draw of peripheral blood yielded ten milliliters from each donor.

This chain joins TRBV2 and TRBJ2-6, with D unclear. Sequencing was carried out using blood. This clonotype was obtained from a human donor in good health. DNA of the CDR3: TGTGCCTGCAATCCCATCTCTGGGGCCAACGTCCTGACTTTC. Translating gives CACNPISGANVLTF.